This TCR beta chain came from a study of vaccination and CD4 T cells after COVID-19. Study-wide background: Post-COVID draws followed diagnosis by a median around 95 days (range 35 to 161).

Deletions cut 1 base from V and 4 bases from J, with 14 bases between. There are 14 residues in the CDR3. Per the germline V gene, CDR1 is DFQATT and CDR2 is SNEGSKA (reference sequence). Scientists ran DNA taken from cultured CD4+ T cells through the Oncomine TCR Beta short-read assay for sequencing. Genomic DNA was taken out of cultured CD4+ T cells by extraction. Each CDR3 protein is one row after TCRdb ran MiXCR on the PCR reads. The profile shows fewer than 9,500 distinct CDR3 sequences, 60% to 70% of them singletons. A word on this clonotype: Its antigen is still unknown.

The treatment here: 10-day PBMC culture with coronavirus spike peptide pools or control peptides (ViraFEST assay). Cell culture was performed with some 2 million PBMCs per well in the presence of approximately 10 IU/ml IL-2 and 10 ug/ml peptide pools. This sequence originates from a human donor who had recovered from COVID-19. The V gene is TRBV20-1, the J gene TRBJ2-7; a possible D gene is TRBD1 (6 bases). The specimen was CD4+ T cells from blood, cultured in vitro. CDR3 region: CSARADRSTYEQYF. DNA of the CDR3: TGCAGTGCTAGAGCGGACAGATCGACGTACGAGCAGTACTTC.